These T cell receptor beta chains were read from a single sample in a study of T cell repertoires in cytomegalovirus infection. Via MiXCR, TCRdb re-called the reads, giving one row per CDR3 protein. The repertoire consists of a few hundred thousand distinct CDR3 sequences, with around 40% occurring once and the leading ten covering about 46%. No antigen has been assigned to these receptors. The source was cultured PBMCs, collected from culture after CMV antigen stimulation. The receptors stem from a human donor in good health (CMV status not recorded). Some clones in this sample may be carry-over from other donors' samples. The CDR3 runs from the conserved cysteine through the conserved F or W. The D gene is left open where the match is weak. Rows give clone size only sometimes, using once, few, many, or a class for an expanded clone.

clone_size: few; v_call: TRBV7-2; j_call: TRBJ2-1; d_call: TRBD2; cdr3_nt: TGTGCCAGCAGCGCATCGGTATTGGGACTAGCGGGGAATGAGCAGTTCTTC; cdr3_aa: CASSASVLGLAGNEQFF
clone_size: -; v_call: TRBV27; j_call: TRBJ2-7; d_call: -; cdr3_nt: TGTGCCAGCAGGGCAGGGGAGGCCGAGCAGTACTTC; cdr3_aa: CASRAGEAEQYF
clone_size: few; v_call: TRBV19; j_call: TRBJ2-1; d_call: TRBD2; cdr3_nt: TGTGCCAGTAGTATAGTCAGCGGGAGCGCCGATGAGCAGTTCTTC; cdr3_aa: CASSIVSGSADEQFF
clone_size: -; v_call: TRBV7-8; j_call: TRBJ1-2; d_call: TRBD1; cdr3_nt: TGTGCCAGCAGCTCGACAACAGGGACAGATGGCTACACCTTC; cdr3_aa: CASSSTTGTDGYTF
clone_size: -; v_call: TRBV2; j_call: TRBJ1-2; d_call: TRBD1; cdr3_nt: TGTGCCAGCAGCGGCCCGGGACAGTTCTATGGCTACACCTTC; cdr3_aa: CASSGPGQFYGYTF
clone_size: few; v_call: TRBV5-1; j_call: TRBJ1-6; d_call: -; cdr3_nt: TGCGCCAGCAGCTTGGTGGGCCCTGCCGATTCACCCCTCCACTTT; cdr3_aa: CASSLVGPADSPLHF
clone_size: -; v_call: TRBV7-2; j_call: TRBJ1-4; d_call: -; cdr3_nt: TGTGCCAGCAGCTTAGATGGCTTTAATGAAAAACTGTTTTTT; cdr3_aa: CASSLDGFNEKLFF
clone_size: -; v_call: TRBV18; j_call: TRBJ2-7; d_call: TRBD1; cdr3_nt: TGTGCCAGCTCAGGTGGGGGACAGCCATACGAGCAGTACTTC; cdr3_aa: CASSGGGQPYEQYF
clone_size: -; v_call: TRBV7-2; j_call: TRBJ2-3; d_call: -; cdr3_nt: TGTGCCAGCACCCAGAGGGCCACAGATACGCAGTATTTT; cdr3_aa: CASTQRATDTQYF
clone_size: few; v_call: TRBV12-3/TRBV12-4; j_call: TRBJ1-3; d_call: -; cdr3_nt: TGTGCCAGCAGGCGCCAGAGGACATTAGGGAACACCATATATTTT; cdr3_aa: CASRRQRTLGNTIYF